These T cell receptor beta chains were read from a single sample in a study of blood T cell repertoires in COVID-19. TCRdb keeps only in-frame clones here, not all; method: immunoSEQ multiplex PCR. The profile shows roughly 120,000 clones, 75% to 90% of them singletons. Sequenced material: peripheral blood. These receptor sequences come from a woman aged 50 to 60 with acute or convalescent COVID-19. CDR3s include the opening cysteine and the closing phenylalanine or tryptophan. A D gene is named only where the DNA matches it firmly.

V	J	D	CDR3
TRBV7-6	TRBJ1-1	TRBD1	CASSPGQGAVDTEAFF
TRBV24-1	TRBJ2-7	-	CATSRAGAYEQYF
TRBV12-3/TRBV12-4	TRBJ1-5	-	CASSYRVEQPQHF
TRBV11-2	TRBJ2-5	-	CASSLWAGETQYF
TRBV6-6	TRBJ1-6	TRBD1	CASSPRQGTSPLHF
TRBV18	TRBJ2-5	-	CASSPRQGKQETQYF
TRBV29-1	TRBJ2-5	-	CSVEGWFRGGGQETQYF
TRBV7-2	TRBJ2-2	-	CASSLQGSDTGELFF
TRBV20-1	TRBJ1-1	-	CSASRQLFNTEAFF
TRBV3-1/TRBV3-2	TRBJ1-2	-	CASSQQGAYGYTF
TRBV10-3	TRBJ1-2	TRBD1	CAISESTGVGYGYTF
TRBV6-7	TRBJ2-2	TRBD2	CASSYWVGLAVPEGELFF
TRBV10-2	TRBJ1-5	TRBD1	CASSGVRAGGKDQPQHF
TRBV19	TRBJ2-7	TRBD1	CASMGKGQGPYEQYF
TRBV7-3	TRBJ2-1	-	CASSYTCEQFF
TRBV2	TRBJ2-2	-	CASTTSGAGELFF
TRBV3-1/TRBV3-2	TRBJ2-2	TRBD1	CASSYGTGDIGELFF
TRBV29-1	TRBJ1-2	-	CSVVEATGKNGYTF
TRBV5-4	TRBJ1-5	-	CASSLGGAGNQPQHF
TRBV5-4	TRBJ2-3	-	CASSLWAGASTDTQYF
TRBV27	TRBJ2-3	-	CASSPLLGQSTDTQYF
TRBV27	TRBJ1-6	TRBD1	CATSGTGGSPLHF
TRBV5-4	TRBJ2-3	TRBD2	CASSSLAGPSDTQYF
TRBV19	TRBJ2-2	TRBD2	CASRGVAGSNTGELFF
TRBV18	TRBJ1-1	TRBD1	CASSLQGYDTEAFF
TRBV5-1	TRBJ1-1	TRBD1	CASRSGGSNTEAFF
TRBV5-4	TRBJ2-2	TRBD2	CASSSTSGGPLRGGGELFF
TRBV19	TRBJ1-5	-	CASSIGDYNQPQHF
TRBV5-8	TRBJ2-7	TRBD1	CASSLLIGQVDF
TRBV4-2	TRBJ2-3	-	CASSQDGTGEDTQYF
TRBV7-2	TRBJ1-2	-	CASSLLDLSYYGYTF
TRBV10-3	TRBJ1-4	-	CAIRGASTGEKLFF
TRBV2	TRBJ1-5	-	CASMGSGRNQPQHF
TRBV6-6	TRBJ1-3	TRBD1	CASAPQGTVGNTIYF
TRBV13	TRBJ2-5	TRBD1	CASSLRQGRKETQYF
TRBV5-1	TRBJ1-2	TRBD1	CASSLEPTGVGYTF
TRBV3-1/TRBV3-2	TRBJ2-7	-	CASSQGWGDEQYF
TRBV24-1	TRBJ2-1	TRBD2	CATSPTGGTGSSYNEQFF
TRBV18	TRBJ1-1	-	CASSQGSGVWAEAFF
TRBV7-3	TRBJ1-1	-	CASSLTPSAGRTEAFF
TRBV12-3/TRBV12-4	TRBJ1-2	-	CASSLHGGYGYTF